The 22 T cell receptor beta chains given below trace back to one sample, sequenced in a study of identical twins. MiXCR was run by TCRdb on the 5' RACE reads, yielding one entry per CDR3 protein. Of over 250,000 distinct CDR3 sequences listed, roughly 10% are singletons. This same sample was also part of a study on yellow fever vaccine responses in identical twins.

The sequencing sample was made of CD8+ T cells sorted from blood. These receptors were obtained from a woman aged 18-35 years in good health.

This clonotype was detected a few times. The rearrangement uses TRBV2 and TRBJ2-5; no firm D call. Germline V lookup: CDR1 SNHLY, CDR2 FYNNEI. CDR3 length equals 14 residues. The V gene lost 4 bases and the J gene lost 1 base, with 10 bases spanning the gap. The CDR3 reads CASSVYGLQETQYF. The CDR3 nucleotides read TGTGCCAGCAGTGTTTACGGGCTCCAAGAGACCCAGTACTTC.

This chain connects TRBV29-1 to TRBJ1-3; a possible D gene is TRBD1 (5 bases). Germline V gene sequence: CDR1 SQVTM, CDR2 ANQGSEA. CDR3 length: 14 amino acids. The V end was cut by 2 bases, the J end by 9 bases, with 17 bases between. CDR3 nucleotide sequence: TGCAGCGTTGAAACCGGGGCCCGAGATGCCACCATATATTTT. Amino acid sequence: CSVETGARDATIYF.

The sample holds many counts of this clonotype. V gene TRBV3-1 combines with J gene TRBJ1-2, with D possibly TRBD1 on 5 matching bases. The germline V and J ends were trimmed by 3 bases and 5 bases, with 16 bases remaining between them. The CDR3 spans 15 residues. Germline values: CDR1 LGHDT, CDR2 YNNKEL (reference sequence). The CDR3 sequence: CASSHEGHLIYGYTF. The CDR3 DNA follows: TGTGCCAGCAGCCACGAAGGACACCTAATTTATGGCTACACCTTC.

The CDR3 DNA sequence: TGTGCCAGCAGTTACTCATCGGGGGGCGCCTACGAGCAGTACTTC. Protein: CASSYSSGGAYEQYF. The rearrangement links TRBV6-2 or TRBV6-3 to TRBJ2-7, with D tentatively TRBD2 (7 bases). Trimming left V 0 bases short and J 2 bases short, with 11 bases between. Germline V gene lookup returns CDR1 MNHEY and CDR2 SVGEGT. The CDR3 is 15 residues long.

At least ten counts were recorded for this clonotype. The rearrangement joins TRBV29-1 to TRBJ1-5, with D possibly being TRBD1 (5 bases). The germline gives CDR1 SQVTM, CDR2 ANQGSEA. The CDR3 covers 15 residues. V lost 8 bases, J lost 3 bases, and 20 bases lay in between. The CDR3 sequence is CSPHSSGGNNQPQHF. CDR3 sequence (DNA): TGCAGCCCTCATTCTTCCGGGGGTAACAATCAGCCCCAGCATTTT.

In this sample, this clonotype turned up many times. DNA for the CDR3: TGTGCCAGCAGCCCTTTCAGGGGGCCATACGAGCAGTACTTC. It is translated as CASSPFRGPYEQYF. The chain couples TRBV7-9 to TRBJ2-7, with 8 bases lining up with TRBD1. Trimming removed 5 bases from V and 4 bases from J; junction bases left unmatched: 7. Germline CDR1 and CDR2: SEHNR and FQNEAQ (reference sequence). The CDR3 extends over 14 amino acids.

The chain has TRBV4-3 and TRBJ2-3; D perhaps matches TRBD1 (5 bases). In germline, CDR1 is LGHNA, CDR2 YSLEER. This CDR3 is 15 amino acids long. V was trimmed by 0 bases and J by 0 bases, leaving 7 bases between them. The CDR3 is CASSQDRVSTDTQYF. In DNA form, the CDR3 reads TGCGCCAGCAGCCAAGACAGGGTTAGCACAGATACGCAGTATTTT.

At least ten counts were recorded for this clonotype. This sequence joins TRBV2 and TRBJ2-2; D may be TRBD2 (6 bases). CDR1 and CDR2 from the germline V gene are SNHLY and FYNNEI. The CDR3 is 13 amino acids. The CDR3 DNA follows: TGTGCTCTTCAGGGAGGTTCGATCGGGGAGCTGTTTTTT. This codes for CALQGGSIGELFF.

The V call is TRBV5-1, the J call TRBJ2-7, with 9 bases fitting TRBD2. Germline loops: CDR1 SGHRS, CDR2 YFSETQ. With 0 bases clipped from V and 3 bases from J, the junction kept 4 bases outside the gene matches. This CDR3 region has 15 residues. The CDR3 DNA reads as TGCGCCAGCAGCTTGGAGCCTAGCGGGAACTACGAGCAGTACTTC. Protein sequence: CASSLEPSGNYEQYF.

This clonotype has more than one count but fewer than ten. The chain recombines TRBV7-9 with TRBJ2-1; 11 nucleotides agree with TRBD2. Germline trimming cut 5 bases from V and 7 bases from J; bases unmatched to any gene: 7. Per the germline V gene, CDR1 is SEHNR and CDR2 is FQNEAQ (reference sequence). The CDR3 has 15 residues. CDR3 in DNA: TGTGCCAGCAGCCCAACGACTAGCGGGACTAATGAGCAGTTCTTC. It is translated as CASSPTTSGTNEQFF.

There are many counts of this clonotype. The genes are TRBV4-3 and TRBJ2-1; D unresolved. CDR1 and CDR2 from the germline V gene are LGHNA and YSLEER. The V end lost 2 bases, the J end lost 4 bases, and 9 bases lay between the germline ends. CDR3 size: 14 residues. CDR3 sequence (DNA): TGCGCCAGCAGCCAAATACGAGATTACAATGAGCAGTTCTTC. It specifies CASSQIRDYNEQFF.

V and J are TRBV6-5 and TRBJ2-7; D possibly corresponds to TRBD1 (6 bases). The CDR3 has 17 residues. Trimming left V 4 bases short and J 0 bases short, with 19 bases between. The germline V gene encodes CDR1 MNHEY and CDR2 SVGAGI. Here the CDR3 reads CASSSPRVGDTSYEQYF. The CDR3 DNA reads TGTGCCAGCAGTTCTCCCCGGGTGGGGGACACCTCCTACGAGCAGTACTTC.

This clonotype was picked up a small number of times. The V and J genes are TRBV20-1 and TRBJ1-2; D gene uncertain. The CDR3 covers 10 residues. Germline CDR1 is DFQATT and CDR2 is SNEGSKA (reference sequence). V was shortened by 6 bases and J by 6 bases, with 8 bases between the two germline ends. Here the CDR3 reads CSARWDGYTF. The CDR3, as DNA: TGCAGTGCCCGGTGGGATGGCTACACCTTC.

There are a few counts of this clonotype. This chain links TRBV12-3 or TRBV12-4 with TRBJ2-3; D unresolved. This CDR3 has 14 residues. The germline V and J ends were trimmed by 7 bases and 2 bases, with 13 bases remaining between them. As DNA, the CDR3 is TGTGCCAGCACCCATGGGCCACCCACAGATACGCAGTATTTT. It translates to CASTHGPPTDTQYF.

The gene calls are TRBV15 and TRBJ2-7; 7 bases align to TRBD2. Trimming removed 2 bases from V and 1 base from J; junction bases left unmatched: 5. CDR1 and CDR2 from the germline V gene are LNHNV and YYDKDF (reference sequence). The CDR3 sequence is 15 residues long. The CDR3 bases are TGTGCCACCAGCAGAATGGGGGGGGGGTCCTACGAGCAGTACTTC. Its translation is CATSRMGGGSYEQYF.

The V gene is TRBV29-1, the J gene TRBJ2-3; TRBD1 agrees at 9 bases. In germline, CDR1 is SQVTM, CDR2 ANQGSEA. The junction had 4 bases not matched to a gene; V was cut back by 4 bases and J by 5 bases. This CDR3 has 13 residues. CDR3 sequence (DNA): TGCAGCGTTGTCCACAGGGGGCAAGATACGCAGTATTTT. This gives the protein CSVVHRGQDTQYF.

This sequence joins TRBV27 and TRBJ2-7; 10 nucleotides agree with TRBD1. Germline V gene lookup returns CDR1 MNHEY and CDR2 SMNVEV (reference sequence). The CDR3 contains 15 residues. V lost 5 bases and J lost 4; bases outside the gene matches: 8. This chain's CDR3 is CASSRGGQGRYEQYF. CDR3 coding DNA: TGTGCCAGCAGTCGCGGGGGACAGGGGAGGTACGAGCAGTACTTC.

J is TRBJ2-1 and V is TRBV12-3 or TRBV12-4; D may be TRBD2 (6 bases). The V and J ends lost 6 bases and 9 bases respectively, with 15 bases between them. This CDR3 comprises 13 residues. This CDR3 is CASSSGLTAEQFF. The DNA for the CDR3 is TGTGCCAGCAGCTCAGGACTAACAGCTGAGCAGTTCTTC.

This clonotype occurred many times. The rearrangement uses TRBV20-1 and TRBJ2-1, with TRBD2 matching over 9 bases. V dropped 5 bases and J dropped 4; count of bases not matched to a gene: 6. Germline CDR1 is DFQATT and CDR2 is SNEGSKA (reference sequence). The CDR3 runs to 14 residues. The CDR3 region is CSAPKREAYNEQFF. CDR3 sequence (DNA): TGCAGTGCTCCCAAGCGGGAGGCGTACAATGAGCAGTTCTTC.

In its sample, this clonotype was seen many times. The chain employs TRBV30 and TRBJ1-1; tentatively, D is TRBD1 (6 bases). From germline, CDR1 is GTSNPN and CDR2 SVGIG (reference sequence). The CDR3 contains 13 residues. With 0 bases removed from V and 1 base from J, the gap between germline ends came to 6 bases. Written as DNA, the CDR3 is TGTGCCTGGAGTGTAGGGGGGAACACTGAAGCTTTCTTT. Its protein product is CAWSVGGNTEAFF.

This clonotype showed up just a few times. The genes are TRBV5-1 and TRBJ2-1; D remains ambiguous. This CDR3 contains 13 residues. V was cut by 1 base and J by 5 bases, with 7 bases left in between. Germline loops: CDR1 SGHRS, CDR2 YFSETQ. CDR3 bases: TGCGCCAGCAGCTTGTTTACCCACAATGAGCAGTTCTTC. It translates to CASSLFTHNEQFF. The full variable domain, rest sourced from reference TRBV5-1 and TRBJ2-1, is KAGVTQTPRYLIKTRGQQVTLSCSPISGHRSVSWYQQTPGQGLQFLFEYFSETQRNKGNFPGRFSGRQFSNSRSEMNVSTLELGDSALYLCASSLFTHNEQFFGPGTRLTVL.

In its sample, this clonotype was seen many times. J is TRBJ2-3 and V is TRBV10-3; 13 bases fit TRBD2. In germline, CDR1 is ENHRY, CDR2 SYGVKD. V dropped 7 bases and J dropped 5; count of bases not matched to a gene: 12. The CDR3 totals 17 residues. In DNA, the CDR3 is TGTGCCATCACCCCTACACTAGCGGGGGGGCAAATAGATACGCAGTATTTT. It encodes CAITPTLAGGQIDTQYF.